One and the same sample provided the 22 T cell receptor beta chains below, sequenced in a study of T cell changes during pregnancy in multiple sclerosis (dated by TCRdb to between 2018 and 2021). The library was produced with the immunoSEQ multiplex PCR assay. TCRdb took over this immuneACCESS table, retaining in-frame rearrangements with V and J assigned. Such tables are incomplete; in checked studies, under half of the missing clones stem from an unresolved V gene, and the remainder is unexplained. Recorded for this sample are around 34,000 clones; 85% to 90% of them occurred a single time. Under 6% of the sample belongs to the ten largest clones. The material was CD8+ T cells from peripheral blood mononuclear cells, obtained after pregnancy. These receptors came from a female donor with multiple sclerosis, enrolled in a pregnancy study.

Only a few counts were recorded for this clone. The chain joins TRBV9 to TRBJ1-2, with 7 bases that match TRBD1. Germline lookup yields CDR1 SGDLS and CDR2 YYNGEE. The ends lost 0 bases at V and 8 bases at J; junction bases unmatched: 1. This CDR3 has 12 residues. The CDR3 nucleotides read TGTGCCAGCAGCGTAGACAGGGGCGGCTACACCTTC. Its translation is CASSVDRGGYTF.

The genes are TRBV19 and TRBJ1-1, with TRBD1 as a possible D gene (5 bases). The CDR3 spans 16 residues. Trimming removed 9 bases from V and 0 bases from J, with 20 bases in between. Per the germline V gene, CDR1 is LNHDA and CDR2 is SQIVND (reference sequence). The CDR3 DNA follows: TGTGCCAGCACAACAACTCGAAGACAGTTGAACACTGAAGCTTTCTTT. It is translated as CASTTTRRQLNTEAFF.

This clone was recorded a few times. The J gene is TRBJ1-2, the V gene TRBV5-8; TRBD1 aligns across 8 bases. Looked up from germline, CDR1 is SGHTS and CDR2 is YDEGEE. The J segment lost 4 bases and the V segment lost 4 bases, leaving 9 bases of the junction unmatched. The CDR3 is 15 residues long. The CDR3 nucleotides read TGTGCCAGCAGCCATTCGACAGGGGATTCCTATGGCTACACCTTC. Encoded protein: CASSHSTGDSYGYTF.

J is TRBJ2-5 and V is TRBV4-1, with TRBD2 identical over 8 bases. CDR1 and CDR2 from the germline V gene are MGHRA and YSYEKL. The junction had 9 bases not matched to a gene; V was cut back by 4 bases and J by 5 bases. CDR3 length: 15 amino acids. CDR3: CASSRGAGGRETQYF. DNA for the CDR3: TGCGCCAGCAGCCGCGGTGCGGGGGGCCGTGAGACCCAGTACTTC.

The rearrangement joins TRBV18 to TRBJ2-1, with a weak D call TRBD2 (5 bases). The germline V gene encodes CDR1 KGHSH and CDR2 LQKENI. The CDR3 spans 16 residues. Trimming took off 6 bases at V and 0 bases at J, with 15 bases between the two ends. The CDR3 DNA follows: TGTGCCAGCTCCGGGGAAGGCCGGAGCTCCTACAATGAGCAGTTCTTC. It yields the protein CASSGEGRSSYNEQFF.

The chain joins TRBV15 to TRBJ2-5; D possibly corresponds to TRBD2 (6 bases). This CDR3 has 13 residues. The germline V gene has CDR1 LNHNV and CDR2 YYDKDF (reference sequence). The ends were cut back, 6 bases at V and 0 bases at J, with 8 bases in the middle. The DNA of the CDR3 is TGTGCCACCAGGGGCGGGAACCAAGAGACCCAGTACTTC. Protein sequence: CATRGGNQETQYF.

J is TRBJ1-1 and V is TRBV6-4; maybe TRBD1 (6 bases). This CDR3 region has 13 residues. Germline V gene data show CDR1 as MRHNA and CDR2 as SNTAGT. Trimming removed 4 bases from V and 3 bases from J, with 9 bases in between. The CDR3 DNA sequence: TGTGCCAGCAGTGGGACAGCCGACACTGAAGCTTTCTTT. It is translated as CASSGTADTEAFF.

This chain uses TRBV29-1 with TRBJ2-5; D is possibly TRBD2 (5 bases). V lost 1 base to trimming and J lost 0 bases, with 9 bases between them. The CDR3 loop spans 14 amino acids. Germline V CDR1 and CDR2: SQVTM, ANQGSEA. DNA for the CDR3: TGCAGCGTTGAAGGCGGGCGCTACCAAGAGACCCAGTACTTC. Translating gives CSVEGGRYQETQYF.

This rearrangement joins TRBV27 to TRBJ1-5, with a tentative D call TRBD1 (6 bases). The germline gives CDR1 MNHEY, CDR2 SMNVEV (reference sequence). V lost 6 bases, J lost 4 bases, and 13 bases lay in between. The CDR3 consists of 14 residues. CDR3 in DNA: TGTGCCAGCAGCTTCGGACAGTTTAATCAGCCCCAGCATTTT. Translating it yields CASSFGQFNQPQHF.

The chain is built from TRBV7-2 and TRBJ2-5, with D perhaps matching TRBD2 (5 bases). Trimming stripped 1 base from V and 5 bases from J, with 11 bases between. The CDR3 consists of 14 residues. Germline-derived CDR1 and CDR2 are SGHTA and FQGNSA. The CDR3 spells CASSLEEAAETQYF. In DNA form, the CDR3 reads TGTGCCAGCAGCTTAGAGGAGGCGGCGGAGACCCAGTACTTC.

This clone was observed once. J is TRBJ1-1 and V is TRBV10-3; D is uncertain. The CDR3 loop spans 11 amino acids. CDR1 is ENHRY and CDR2 is SYGVKD in the germline V gene. Trimming cost V 3 bases and J 9 bases, with 8 bases left between them. The CDR3 nucleotides are TGTGCCATCAGTGATGGCCCCCAAGCTTTCTTT. It translates to CAISDGPQAFF.

The V gene is TRBV11-1, the J gene TRBJ1-2; 7 nucleotides agree with TRBD1. The trim removed 4 bases at V and 4 bases at J, leaving 9 bases unmatched. Germline V gives CDR1 SGHAT, CDR2 FQDESV (reference sequence). The CDR3 sequence is 15 residues long. The CDR3 spells CASSSTRTGAYGYTF. The CDR3, as DNA: TGTGCCAGCAGCTCTACGCGGACAGGTGCCTATGGCTACACCTTC.

V and J are TRBV6-5 and TRBJ2-1; no clear D. The CDR3 runs 12 residues. Per germline, CDR1 MNHEY and CDR2 SVGAGI. Trimming left V 4 bases short and J 6 bases short, with 7 bases between. The DNA of the CDR3 is TGTGCCAGCAGTTTGGCTCGCAATGAGCAGTTCTTC. Its protein product is CASSLARNEQFF.

This rearrangement joins TRBV6-5 to TRBJ1-1, with D possibly being TRBD1 (5 bases). This CDR3 region has 12 residues. CDR1 is MNHEY and CDR2 is SVGAGI in the germline V gene. Trimming removed 6 bases from V and 2 bases from J, with 7 bases in between. CDR3 nucleotides: TGTGCCAGCAGAACAGGAAACACTGAAGCTTTCTTT. This gives the protein CASRTGNTEAFF.

The V call is TRBV7-9, the J call TRBJ1-4; D gene unclear. The CDR3 runs 14 residues. Germline V gene data show CDR1 as SEHNR and CDR2 as FQNEAQ (reference sequence). V gave up 4 bases and J gave up 7 bases, with 13 bases separating them. In DNA form, the CDR3 reads TGTGCCAGCAGCTCCCCGCGGTCTCTTGAAAAACTGTTTTTT. Its translation is CASSSPRSLEKLFF.

This clone turned up a few times. This sequence joins TRBV14 and TRBJ2-3, with TRBD2 identical over 9 bases. Trimming removed 9 bases from V and 1 base from J; junction bases left unmatched: 8. CDR1 is SGHDN, CDR2 FVKESK, per germline. The CDR3 has 15 residues. CDR3: CASRSGGTGTDTQYF. For the CDR3, the DNA is TGTGCCAGTCGAAGCGGGGGGACTGGCACAGATACGCAGTATTTT.

The chain combines TRBV2 with TRBJ2-3, with D possibly being TRBD2 (7 bases). CDR3 length equals 11 residues. V was clipped by 7 bases and J by 8 bases, with 10 bases between them. Germline CDR1 and CDR2: SNHLY and FYNNEI. CDR3 sequence (DNA): TGTGCCAGCAAGAGGGGGGGTACGCAGTATTTT. It translates to CASKRGGTQYF.

The chain joins TRBV15 to TRBJ1-6; possibly TRBD1 for D (6 bases). Per germline, CDR1 LNHNV and CDR2 YYDKDF (reference sequence). The CDR3 contains 15 residues. Trimming pared 9 bases from V and 10 bases from J, leaving 22 bases between. The CDR3 DNA is TGTGCCACGGAATCAGGGGCCTCTCGGGTGTCACCCCTCCACTTT. Protein: CATESGASRVSPLHF. Full variable domain (outside the CDR3, taken from reference TRBV15 and TRBJ1-6): DAMVIQNPRYQVTQFGKPVTLSCSQTLNHNVMYWYQQKSSQAPKLLFHYYDKDFNNEADTPDNFQSRRPNTSFCFLDIRSPGLGDTAMYLCATESGASRVSPLHFGNGTRLTVT.

This clone appeared a few times. This chain joins TRBV25-1 and TRBJ2-5; D unclear. Per the germline V gene, CDR1 is MGHDK and CDR2 is SYGVNS. V was cut by 6 bases and J by 4 bases, with 21 bases left in between. This CDR3 has 16 amino acids. The CDR3 protein is CASRQPYYTNRETQYF. CDR3 sequence (DNA): TGTGCCAGCAGGCAACCCTACTACACCAATAGAGAGACCCAGTACTTC.

V is TRBV5-1 and J is TRBJ2-5, with 7 positions matching TRBD1. There are 15 residues in the CDR3. V dropped 4 bases and J dropped 3; count of bases not matched to a gene: 9. The germline V gene has CDR1 SGHRS and CDR2 YFSETQ. The CDR3 protein is CASSPGRGFKETQYF. The CDR3 coding sequence is TGCGCCAGCAGCCCGGGCAGGGGGTTCAAAGAGACCCAGTACTTC.

This sequence joins TRBV7-6 and TRBJ1-2, with 11 bases fitting TRBD1. The germline V gene encodes CDR1 SGHVS and CDR2 FNYEAQ. This CDR3 comprises 16 residues. Germline trimming cut 5 bases from V and 4 bases from J; bases unmatched to any gene: 9. The DNA of the CDR3 is TGTGCCAGCAGCCCCCGGACAGGGGGCGTTGGCTATGGCTACACCTTC. Amino acid sequence: CASSPRTGGVGYGYTF.

V is TRBV7-9 and J is TRBJ1-6, with 8 bases fitting TRBD1. The trim removed 5 bases at V and 8 bases at J, leaving 8 bases unmatched. Germline loops: CDR1 SEHNR, CDR2 FQNEAQ (reference sequence). The CDR3 runs to 15 residues. The CDR3 spells CASSPTGTGYSPLHF. The CDR3 nucleotides read TGTGCCAGCAGCCCCACCGGGACAGGATATTCACCCCTCCACTTT. Using reference TRBV7-9 and TRBJ1-6 for the parts outside the CDR3, the full variable domain is DTGVSQNPRHKITKRGQNVTFRCDPISEHNRLYWYRQTLGQGPEFLTYFQNEAQLEKSRLLSDRFSAERPKGSFSTLEIQRTEQGDSAMYLCASSPTGTGYSPLHFGNGTRLTVT.